The rows below give T cell receptor beta chains drawn from one sample of a study of blood T cell repertoires in COVID-19. Repertoires were generated with immunoSEQ multiplex PCR, while TCRdb's copy carries only in-frame clones and drops some. The sample lists approximately 180,000 clones, 60% to 80% occurring once. What was sequenced was peripheral blood. The origin of the receptors is a woman aged 70-85 years with acute or convalescent COVID-19. Each CDR3 is given with its conserved first and last residue. Fields, in order: clone size, V gene, D gene, J gene, CDR3 DNA, CDR3 protein. The D gene is left open where the match is weak. A row's size may be missing; if present it is once, few, many or a size class.

.	TRBV3-1/TRBV3-2	.	TRBJ1-1	TGTGCCAGCAGCCAAGATGGGGCATGGGACACTGAAGCTTTCTTT	CASSQDGAWDTEAFF
.	TRBV29-1	.	TRBJ2-7	TGCAGCGTTGTCGCCAGGAACTACGAGCAGTACTTC	CSVVARNYEQYF
.	TRBV30	TRBD2	TRBJ2-1	TGTGCCTGGAAGGGGACTAGCGGATACAATGAGCAGTTCTTC	CAWKGTSGYNEQFF
.	TRBV10-3	TRBD1	TRBJ1-2	TGTGCCATCAGCCCAGGGGGCATGTATGGCTACACCTTC	CAISPGGMYGYTF
.	TRBV9	.	TRBJ1-2	TGTGCCAGCAGTGTAATGAACGCGGTAGCGAAATATGGCTACACCTTC	CASSVMNAVAKYGYTF
few	TRBV7-2	TRBD2	TRBJ2-1	TGTGCCAGCAGCCCCCAGCGGGAGGGGGTCAATGAGCAGTTCTTC	CASSPQREGVNEQFF
.	TRBV27	.	TRBJ2-7	TGTGCCAGCAGACCAGGGCAGGGGTCGTTCTACGAGCAGTACTTC	CASRPGQGSFYEQYF
few	TRBV7-2	TRBD2	TRBJ2-2	TGTGCCAGCAGCTTAGCTGGCGGGAGAGGTACCGGGGAGCTGTTTTTT	CASSLAGGRGTGELFF
.	TRBV5-1	TRBD2	TRBJ2-1	TGCGCCAGCAGCTCAAGGACTAGCAAGGGCCATGAGCAGTTCTTC	CASSSRTSKGHEQFF
few	TRBV10-3	.	TRBJ2-7	TGTGCCATCAGGACAACCGGGACTGGCTCCTACGAGCAGTACTTC	CAIRTTGTGSYEQYF
once	TRBV24-1	.	TRBJ2-1	TGTGCCACCCGTCCCACAGTGGGGGCAAATGTCCCTGAACGCGCGAATGAGCAGTTCTTC	CATRPTVGANVPERANEQFF
.	TRBV6-5	TRBD1	TRBJ2-1	TGTGCCAGCAGTTACCGGGACAGGGGGAATGAGCAGTTCTTC	CASSYRDRGNEQFF
.	TRBV5-4	.	TRBJ2-2	TGTGCCAGCAGCACAGGGTACACCGGGGAGCTGTTTTTT	CASSTGYTGELFF
once	TRBV2	TRBD2	TRBJ2-5	TGTGCCAGCAGTGGGGGGGGGAGGCAAGAGACCCAGTACTTC	CASSGGGRQETQYF
few	TRBV14	TRBD2	TRBJ2-2	TGTGCCAGCAGCCAGAGAGCGGGGACCGGGGAGCTGTTTTTT	CASSQRAGTGELFF
few	TRBV30	.	TRBJ1-2	TGTGCCTGGAACTCGTTTAGCGGGAGAATTGGCTACACCTTC	CAWNSFSGRIGYTF
.	TRBV20-1	.	TRBJ2-7	TGCAGTGCTATCCGGGACTGGGAGCAGTACTTC	CSAIRDWEQYF
.	TRBV11-3	.	TRBJ2-7	TGTGCCAGCAGCTCCGACAGCTACGAGCAGTACTTC	CASSSDSYEQYF
.	TRBV5-4	.	TRBJ2-2	TGTGCCAGCAGCTTAGGGGGAGTCGGGGAGCTGTTTTTT	CASSLGGVGELFF
.	TRBV28	.	TRBJ2-2	TGTGCCAGTCGGGGTCCGGCCGGGGAGCTGTTTTTT	CASRGPAGELFF
.	TRBV6-1	.	TRBJ1-3	TGTGCCAGCAGTGAAGACAGGACGTTCTCTGGAAACACCATATATTTT	CASSEDRTFSGNTIYF
.	TRBV7-2	TRBD2	TRBJ2-3	TGTGCCAGCAGCTTAGCGATTGCGGGAGGCACAGATACGCAGTATTTT	CASSLAIAGGTDTQYF
.	TRBV24-1	.	TRBJ2-1	TGTGCCACCAGTGATCCCCCCCAGAATGAGCAGTTCTTC	CATSDPPQNEQFF
.	TRBV7-8	.	TRBJ2-7	TGTGCCAGCAGCTTAGGTTCCCTAGCCCTCTCCTACGAGCAGTACTTC	CASSLGSLALSYEQYF
.	TRBV5-4	TRBD2	TRBJ2-2	TGTGCCAGCAGCTTAGCGGGAGGGCAGACCGGGGAGCTGTTTTTT	CASSLAGGQTGELFF
.	TRBV3-1/TRBV3-2	.	TRBJ1-6	TGTGCCAGCAGCCAAGACCCGGATGTCCAGGTCCCCCTCCACTTT	CASSQDPDVQVPLHF
.	TRBV5-1	TRBD2	TRBJ2-7	TGCGCCAGCAGCTTGGAACCAGCGGGAGAAAGGCGGTACTTC	CASSLEPAGERRYF
.	TRBV27	.	TRBJ1-5	TGTGCCAGCAGCCCTTACAAAGACAATCAGCCCCAGCATTTT	CASSPYKDNQPQHF
.	TRBV6-6	TRBD1	TRBJ1-4	TGTGCCAGCAACGTCGACAGGGATTCCGAAAAACTGTTTTTT	CASNVDRDSEKLFF
.	TRBV9	.	TRBJ1-4	TGTGCCAGCAGCACCGCCAGGGAAAAACTGTTTTTT	CASSTAREKLFF
.	TRBV29-1	.	TRBJ2-1	TGCAGCGCCAATCCCCACAATGAGCAGTTCTTC	CSANPHNEQFF
.	TRBV5-6	.	TRBJ1-5	TGTGCCAGCAGCTTGGCCGCGAGAAGGGGTGACCAGCCCCAGCATTTT	CASSLAARRGDQPQHF
few	TRBV19	TRBD1	TRBJ2-2	TGTGCCAGCAGGGACAGGGTCACCGGGGAGCTGTTTTTT	CASRDRVTGELFF
.	TRBV9	.	TRBJ1-1	TGTGCCAGCAGCGTAGGGGTTCGGAGGGATTCAGGGACTGAAGCTTTCTTT	CASSVGVRRDSGTEAFF
.	TRBV9	.	TRBJ1-4	TGTGCCAGCAGCCCAGGACATGAAAATGAAAAACTGTTTTTT	CASSPGHENEKLFF
.	TRBV14	TRBD2	TRBJ2-7	TGTGCCAGCAGCTTAGCGGGAGAGTGGCCTTACGAGCAGTACTTC	CASSLAGEWPYEQYF
.	TRBV28	.	TRBJ1-2	TGTGCCAGCACCCGGACAGCGTTCGGCTACACCTTC	CASTRTAFGYTF
.	TRBV19	.	TRBJ1-5	TGTGCCAGTAAAAGCTCCTACAGGGTCGATCAGCCCCAGCATTTT	CASKSSYRVDQPQHF
.	TRBV2	.	TRBJ1-5	TGTGCCAGCAGTGGTACATCTCCCAGTCAGCCCCAGCATTTT	CASSGTSPSQPQHF
.	TRBV6-5	TRBD1	TRBJ1-2	TGTGCCAGCAGACAGGGGTTTGATGGCTACACCTTC	CASRQGFDGYTF
.	TRBV11-2	.	TRBJ1-6	TGTGCCAGCAGCTTAGCAGGGGCTAATTCACCCCTCCACTTT	CASSLAGANSPLHF
.	TRBV7-2	TRBD2	TRBJ2-5	TGTGCCAGCAGCTTAACACCCCTAGCGGGAGGAGAGACCCAGTACTTC	CASSLTPLAGGETQYF
.	TRBV18	.	TRBJ1-2	TGTGCCAGCTCACCTAACATACACAGGGCTGTGGATGGCTACACCTTC	CASSPNIHRAVDGYTF
.	TRBV19	.	TRBJ1-4	TGTGCCAGTAGTATAAACGGGGGGCATGAAAAACTGTTTTTT	CASSINGGHEKLFF
.	TRBV24-1	TRBD2	TRBJ2-3	TGTGCCACCAGTGGGACTAGCGGGAGCATCACAGATACGCAGTATTTT	CATSGTSGSITDTQYF
.	TRBV2	.	TRBJ2-3	TGTGCCAGCAGTGATATCCGAGGGGATACGCAGTATTTT	CASSDIRGDTQYF
.	TRBV28	.	TRBJ2-2	TGTGCCAGCAGTTTTGTGCCAGGGATGATCGGGGAGCTGTTTTTT	CASSFVPGMIGELFF
.	TRBV30	.	TRBJ2-3	TGTGCCTGGGCGGAGAGTGCAGATACGCAGTATTTT	CAWAESADTQYF
once	TRBV14	TRBD1	TRBJ1-3	TGTGCCAGCAGCCAAGCGGGACAGAGCTCTGGAAACACCATATATTTT	CASSQAGQSSGNTIYF
.	TRBV7-2	TRBD2	TRBJ2-2	TGTGCCAGCAGCCCCGCGGGAGTTAGCACCGGGGAGCTGTTTTTT	CASSPAGVSTGELFF
.	TRBV5-1	.	TRBJ2-1	TGCGCCAGCAGCTTGAACGGAGGGTCCTACAATGAGCAGTTCTTC	CASSLNGGSYNEQFF
.	TRBV3-1/TRBV3-2	TRBD2	TRBJ2-7	TGTGCCAGCAGCCTAACCGGGACTAGCGGAAGCTACGAGCAGTACTTC	CASSLTGTSGSYEQYF
.	TRBV10-3	TRBD1	TRBJ1-1	TGTGCCATCAGTGAGTCGATAGGCCAGGGGGCGTACACTGAAGCTTTCTTT	CAISESIGQGAYTEAFF
.	TRBV11-1	TRBD2	TRBJ2-5	TGTGCCAGCAGCTTGAGACTAGCGGGAGTATGGGAGACCCAGTACTTC	CASSLRLAGVWETQYF
once	TRBV3-1/TRBV3-2	TRBD1	TRBJ1-1	TGTGCCAGCAGCCGAGGCCCGGGACAGGGGAACACTGAAGCTTTCTTT	CASSRGPGQGNTEAFF
.	TRBV29-1	TRBD2	TRBJ2-5	TGCAGCGCTGCGCGGGGGATCGGGGAAGAGACCCAGTACTTC	CSAARGIGEETQYF
many	TRBV7-9	TRBD1	TRBJ1-6	TGTGCCAGCAGCCACCAGGGGGCGGGTAATTCACCCCTCCACTTT	CASSHQGAGNSPLHF
.	TRBV10-3	.	TRBJ2-5	TGTGCCATCAGTGAATTAAAGGGGGAGACCCAGTACTTC	CAISELKGETQYF